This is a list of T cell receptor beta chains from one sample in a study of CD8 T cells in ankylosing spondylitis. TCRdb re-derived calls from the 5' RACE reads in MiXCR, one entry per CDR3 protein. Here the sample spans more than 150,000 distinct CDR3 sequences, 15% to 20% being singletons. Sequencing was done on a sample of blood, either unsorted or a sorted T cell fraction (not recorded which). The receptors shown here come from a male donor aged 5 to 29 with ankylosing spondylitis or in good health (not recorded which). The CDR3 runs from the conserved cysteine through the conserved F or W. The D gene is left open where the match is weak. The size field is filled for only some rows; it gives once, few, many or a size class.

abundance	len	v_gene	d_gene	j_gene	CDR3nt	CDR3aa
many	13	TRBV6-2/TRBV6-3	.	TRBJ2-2	TGTGCCAGCAGTTCGGCGCGGACCGGGGAGCTGTTTTTT	CASSSARTGELFF
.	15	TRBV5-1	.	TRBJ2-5	TGCGCCAGCAGCTTACGGACAGCGAACCAAGAGACCCAGTACTTC	CASSLRTANQETQYF
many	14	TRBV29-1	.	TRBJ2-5	TGCAGCGGTTGGATTAGCGGTTTGGAAGAGACCCAGTACTTC	CSGWISGLEETQYF
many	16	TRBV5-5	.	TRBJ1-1	TGTGCCAGCAGCAAGGGTTACCAAGAGGGGAACACTGAAGCTTTCTTT	CASSKGYQEGNTEAFF
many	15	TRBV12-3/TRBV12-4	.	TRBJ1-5	TGTGCCAGCAGAGTACAGGAGTATAGCAATCAGCCCCAGCATTTT	CASRVQEYSNQPQHF
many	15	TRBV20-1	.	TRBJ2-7	TGCAGTGCTAGAGATCCGGCAGGGACCATCTACGAGCAGTACTTC	CSARDPAGTIYEQYF
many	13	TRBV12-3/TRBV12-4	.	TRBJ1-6	TGTGCCAGCAGTTTAGGGAGGGATTCACCCCTCCACTTT	CASSLGRDSPLHF
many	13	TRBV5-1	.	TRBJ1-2	TGCGCCAGCAGCTTCTATGGGGAAGAGGGCTACACCTTC	CASSFYGEEGYTF
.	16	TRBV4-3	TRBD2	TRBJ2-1	TGCGCCAGCAGTCAAGCCCCGGGACTAGCGGACAATGAGCAGTTCTTC	CASSQAPGLADNEQFF
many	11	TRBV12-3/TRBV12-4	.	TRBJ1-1	TGTGCCAGCATCTTGAACACTGAAGCTTTCTTT	CASILNTEAFF
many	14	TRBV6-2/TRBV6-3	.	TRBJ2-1	TGTGCCAGCAGCCGGTGGGCTTTTTACAATGAGCAGTTCTTC	CASSRWAFYNEQFF
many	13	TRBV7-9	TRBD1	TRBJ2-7	TGTGCCAGCAGCCCAGACAGGGGCTACGAGCAGTACTTC	CASSPDRGYEQYF
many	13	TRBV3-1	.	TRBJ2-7	TGTGCCAGCAGCCGTTCTGGAGCTTACGAGCAGTACTTC	CASSRSGAYEQYF
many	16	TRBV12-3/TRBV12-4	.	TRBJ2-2	TGTGCCAGCAGTTTAGCGCGGGGCCCGAACACCGGGGAGCTGTTTTTT	CASSLARGPNTGELFF
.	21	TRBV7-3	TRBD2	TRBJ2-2	TGTGCCAGCAGCCCTCCGACGGACACCGAACTAGCGGGATTCGGAACCGGGGAGCTGTTTTTT	CASSPPTDTELAGFGTGELFF
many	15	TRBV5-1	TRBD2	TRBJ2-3	TGCGCCAGCAGCCAAGGGACTATAGTCACAGATACGCAGTATTTT	CASSQGTIVTDTQYF
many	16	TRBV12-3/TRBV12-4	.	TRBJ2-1	TGTGCCAGCAGCCAGAGGGGACAAGCCTCTTACAATGAGCAGTTCTTC	CASSQRGQASYNEQFF
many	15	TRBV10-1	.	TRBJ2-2	TGCGCCAGCAGCGGACAAAGGACGAACACCGGGGAGCTGTTTTTT	CASSGQRTNTGELFF
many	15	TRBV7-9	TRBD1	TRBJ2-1	TGTGCCAGCAGTTTTTCCTACAGGGGGCACAATGAGCAGTTCTTC	CASSFSYRGHNEQFF
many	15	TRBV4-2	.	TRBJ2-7	TGTGCCAGCAGCCCGACAGTTGCTTCGAGCTACGAGCAGTACTTC	CASSPTVASSYEQYF
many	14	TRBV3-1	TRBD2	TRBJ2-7	TGTGCCAGCAGCCAAGGAGCGGGGGTATACGAGCAGTACTTC	CASSQGAGVYEQYF
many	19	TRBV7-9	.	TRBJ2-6	TGTGCCAGCAGCTTCTTACCCGCGGAAGACTTAACTGGGGCCAACGTCCTGACTTTC	CASSFLPAEDLTGANVLTF
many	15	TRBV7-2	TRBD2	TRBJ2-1	TGTGCCAGCAGCCCACCCGGGCGGGAGCATCTTGAGCAGTTCTTC	CASSPPGREHLEQFF